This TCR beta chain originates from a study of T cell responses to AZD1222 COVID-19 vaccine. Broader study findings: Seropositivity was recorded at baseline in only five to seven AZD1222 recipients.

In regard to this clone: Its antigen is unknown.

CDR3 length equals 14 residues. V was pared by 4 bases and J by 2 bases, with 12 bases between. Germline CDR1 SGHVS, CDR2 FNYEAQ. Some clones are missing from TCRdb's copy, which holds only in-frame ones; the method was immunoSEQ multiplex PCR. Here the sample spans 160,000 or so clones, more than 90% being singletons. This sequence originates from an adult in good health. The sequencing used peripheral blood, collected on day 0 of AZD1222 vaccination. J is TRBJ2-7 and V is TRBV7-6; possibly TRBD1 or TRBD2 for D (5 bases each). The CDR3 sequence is CASSSRVGAYEQYF. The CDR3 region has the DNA TGTGCCAGCAGCTCCAGGGTCGGGGCCTACGAGCAGTACTTC.